The next 26 T cell receptor beta chains were all read from a single sample in a study of T cell responses to AZD1222 COVID-19 vaccine. Only in-frame clones appear in the TCRdb table, and some are missing; sequencing was by immunoSEQ multiplex PCR. The data show some 100,000 clones, with 85% to 90% seen just once and over 15% held by the top ten. Sequencing was performed on peripheral blood, taken on day 0 of AZD1222 vaccination. These receptors came from an adult in good health.

The chain links TRBV29-1 to TRBJ2-7, with TRBD2 as a possible D gene (6 bases). Between the trimmed V and J ends, which lost 5 bases and 4 bases, there was a span of 12 bases. Germline values: CDR1 SQVTM, CDR2 ANQGSEA. The CDR3 totals 12 residues. CDR3 region: CSVSGDSYEQYF. The CDR3 region has the DNA TGCAGCGTTTCGGGGGATTCGTACGAGCAGTACTTC.

The rearrangement joins TRBV29-1 to TRBJ2-1; D unclear. From germline, CDR1 is SQVTM and CDR2 ANQGSEA. The V end lost 2 bases, the J end lost 7 bases, and 6 bases lay between the germline ends. The CDR3 is 11 residues long. In DNA form, the CDR3 reads TGCAGCGTTGAACGGGCAAATGAGCAGTTCTTC. It specifies CSVERANEQFF.

The genes are TRBV12-3 or TRBV12-4 and TRBJ1-5; D is unresolved. The V end lost 3 bases, the J end lost 5 bases, and 8 bases lay between the germline ends. The CDR3 extends over 13 amino acids. CDR3 amino acids: CASSLTRDQPQHF. CDR3 in DNA: TGTGCCAGCAGTTTGACCCGAGATCAGCCCCAGCATTTT.

This chain joins TRBV27 and TRBJ2-3; D not resolved. The CDR3 contains 17 residues. The V gene's germline CDR1 is MNHEY and CDR2 SMNVEV (reference sequence). V lost 10 bases and J 0 bases, leaving 23 bases between the germline ends. This chain's CDR3 is CATPPSSRPDSTDTQYF. The CDR3 coding sequence is TGTGCCACCCCCCCCAGCTCGAGGCCGGATAGCACAGATACGCAGTATTTT.

V and J are TRBV5-1 and TRBJ2-5, with a weak D call TRBD2 (6 bases). V was cut by 0 bases and J by 4 bases, with 22 bases left in between. Germline-derived CDR1 and CDR2 are SGHRS and YFSETQ. This CDR3 is 18 amino acids long. CDR3 sequence (DNA): TGCGCCAGCAGCTTGGGCCCCGGGACTCCAGAGTTTGGAGAGACCCAGTACTTC. This gives the protein CASSLGPGTPEFGETQYF. Supplemented by reference TRBV5-1 and TRBJ2-5, the full variable domain reads KAGVTQTPRYLIKTRGQQVTLSCSPISGHRSVSWYQQTPGQGLQFLFEYFSETQRNKGNFPGRFSGRQFSNSRSEMNVSTLELGDSALYLCASSLGPGTPEFGETQYFGPGTRLLVL.

The chain has TRBV10-3 and TRBJ1-1, with 9 bases lining up with TRBD1. Trimming took 10 bases from V and 5 from J; bases not matched to a gene: 8. The CDR3 covers 13 residues. Germline lookup yields CDR1 ENHRY and CDR2 SYGVKD. CDR3 protein: CATGDREGTEAFF. CDR3 bases: TGTGCCACGGGGGACAGGGAGGGAACTGAAGCTTTCTTT.

In its sample, this clone was seen once. The chain combines TRBV18 with TRBJ2-7, with 10 nucleotides matching TRBD1. Germline V CDR1 and CDR2: KGHSH, LQKENI. V was clipped by 3 bases and J by 5 bases; unmatched bases: 13. CDR3 length: 17 amino acids. CDR3 loop: CASSPTPPGTGVNEQYF. DNA for the CDR3: TGTGCCAGCTCACCGACCCCACCCGGGACAGGGGTCAACGAGCAGTACTTC.

Only one count was recorded for this clone. The rearrangement uses TRBV11-3 and TRBJ1-1, with TRBD1 matching over 10 bases. The CDR3 runs to 16 residues. J gave up 1 base and V 5 bases, and 7 bases lay outside the gene matches. CDR1 is SGHNT and CDR2 is YENEEA in the germline V gene. The CDR3 DNA reads TGTGCCAGCAGCCGGCGCGGGACAGGGGCGAACACTGAAGCTTTCTTT. This codes for CASSRRGTGANTEAFF. The variable domain in full, completed from reference TRBV11-3 and TRBJ1-1, reads EAGVVQSPRYKIIEKKQPVAFWCNPISGHNTLYWYLQNLGQGPELLIRYENEEAVDDSQLPKDRFSAERLKGVDSTLKIQPAELGDSAVYLCASSRRGTGANTEAFFGQGTRLTVV.

The chain employs TRBV2 and TRBJ1-5; no reliable D call. Germline V CDR1 and CDR2: SNHLY, FYNNEI. The CDR3 loop spans 13 amino acids. The V and J ends lost 7 bases and 2 bases respectively, with 9 bases between them. The CDR3 DNA reads TGTGCCAGCACACAGATCGGCAATCAGCCCCAGCATTTT. Amino acid sequence: CASTQIGNQPQHF.

The chain is built from TRBV2 and TRBJ1-5, with D maybe TRBD1 (6 bases). This CDR3 is 14 amino acids long. V was shortened by 6 bases and J by 8 bases, with 17 bases between the two germline ends. CDR1 and CDR2 from the germline V gene are SNHLY and FYNNEI. This CDR3 reads CASSLGQRGKPQHF. The CDR3 nucleotides read TGTGCCAGCAGCCTCGGACAGCGGGGTAAGCCCCAGCATTTT.

The sample holds a few counts of this clone. The chain joins TRBV21-1 to TRBJ1-6; the D call of TRBD1 is as the table states it, not checked on the DNA. TRBV21-1 is a pseudogene locus. The CDR3 contains 16 residues. The CDR3 loop is CASRRADRDYNSPLHF. The CDR3 nucleotides read TGTGCCAGCAGAAGGGCCGACAGGGATTATAATTCACCCCTCCACTTT.

Written as DNA, the CDR3 is TGTGCCAGCAGGTTAGCCTACGAGCAGTACTTC. This sequence encodes CASRLAYEQYF. The chain recombines TRBV6-6 with TRBJ2-7; D remains ambiguous. This CDR3 is built from 11 residues. CDR1 is MNHNY and CDR2 is SVGAGI in the germline V gene (reference sequence). V lost 6 bases and J 2 bases, leaving 5 bases between the germline ends.

This sequence joins TRBV12-3 or TRBV12-4 and TRBJ1-2; possible D gene TRBD1, 5 bases. V lost 7 bases to trimming and J lost 6 bases, with 15 bases between them. This CDR3 has 13 amino acids. The CDR3 DNA is TGTGCCAGCACTCCTTGGGGGGACCATGGCTACACCTTC. This translates into CASTPWGDHGYTF.

CDR3 protein: CASGIMDSIRSYGYTF. The CDR3 nucleotides read TGTGCTAGTGGTATAATGGACTCGATCCGCAGCTATGGCTACACCTTC. The rearrangement links TRBV12-5 to TRBJ1-2; D is unresolved. V lost 5 bases and J lost 4, with 20 bases in between. CDR1 is LGHNT and CDR2 is FRNRAP in the germline V gene. The CDR3 totals 16 residues.

This chain uses TRBV5-4 with TRBJ2-7; TRBD2 agrees at 10 bases. From germline, CDR1 is SGHNT and CDR2 YYREEE (reference sequence). J was trimmed by 3 bases and V by 4 bases; bases with no gene match: 10. CDR3 size: 16 residues. CDR3 sequence (DNA): TGTGCCAGCAGCAAGGTGGGGCTAGCGGGAGTCTACGAGCAGTACTTC. Its translation: CASSKVGLAGVYEQYF.

The chain couples TRBV19 to TRBJ1-1; 7 nucleotides agree with TRBD1. CDR3 length: 15 residues. CDR1 LNHDA and CDR2 SQIVND come from the germline V gene (reference sequence). V lost 5 bases and J lost 6; bases outside the gene matches: 12. The CDR3 loop is CASSPREGALAEAFF. CDR3 nucleotide sequence: TGTGCCAGTAGTCCCCGGGAGGGGGCGCTTGCTGAAGCTTTCTTT.

The chain has TRBV5-1 and TRBJ1-2; 10 bases fit TRBD1. This CDR3 comprises 17 residues. Germline loops: CDR1 SGHRS, CDR2 YFSETQ. Losses at the gene ends were 1 base for V and 3 bases for J; bases not matched to a gene: 9. CDR3 in amino acids: CASSLRWGTGDHYGYTF. CDR3 DNA: TGCGCCAGCAGCTTGAGATGGGGGACAGGGGATCACTATGGCTACACCTTC.

The J gene is TRBJ1-4, the V gene TRBV5-4; the match to TRBD1 covers 8 bases. J lost 8 bases, V lost 5 bases, and 8 bases had no gene match. The length of the CDR3 is 14 residues. Germline V gene sequence: CDR1 SGHNT, CDR2 YYREEE (reference sequence). CDR3 amino acids: CASSSDRVREKLFF. The CDR3, as DNA: TGTGCCAGCAGTTCGGACAGGGTGAGGGAAAAACTGTTTTTT.

The chain carries TRBV6-5 and TRBJ1-1, with TRBD1 as a possible D gene (5 bases). CDR1 and CDR2 from the germline V gene are MNHEY and SVGAGI. Trimming removed 6 bases at V and 1 base at J, with 12 bases between. CDR3 length: 14 amino acids. The CDR3 nucleotides read TGTGCCAGCAGGGGGGTGGGAGCGAACACTGAAGCTTTCTTT. Translating it yields CASRGVGANTEAFF.

The chain joins TRBV14 to TRBJ2-3; D is unresolved. V was trimmed by 0 bases and J by 5 bases, leaving 15 bases between them. Germline CDR1 reads SGHDN; CDR2 reads FVKESK. The CDR3 length is 16 residues. The CDR3 DNA reads TGTGCCAGCAGCCAAGAAACGGGCTACCTGAAAGATACGCAGTATTTT. Translation gives CASSQETGYLKDTQYF.

The chain links TRBV12-3 or TRBV12-4 to TRBJ2-2; no clear D gene. This CDR3 has 13 residues. The V end lost 6 bases, the J end lost 2 bases, and 7 bases lay between the germline ends. The CDR3 here is CASSSPNTGELFF. The CDR3 nucleotides are TGTGCCAGCAGCTCCCCCAACACCGGGGAGCTGTTTTTT.

Written as DNA, the CDR3 is TGTGCCAGCAGCCCTCTCGGGGCCATTCGCACAGATACGCAGTATTTT. Translation: CASSPLGAIRTDTQYF. V gene TRBV5-8 combines with J gene TRBJ2-3; D tentatively fits TRBD1 or TRBD2 (5 bases each). The CDR3 loop spans 16 amino acids. V lost 4 bases and J lost 1, with 16 bases in between. Germline CDR1 and CDR2: SGHTS and YDEGEE.

The chain joins TRBV10-3 to TRBJ1-6, with D uncertain. Germline values: CDR1 ENHRY, CDR2 SYGVKD. The CDR3 contains 12 residues. Trimming took 8 bases from V and 5 from J, leaving 7 bases between them. Here the CDR3 reads CAIRGDNSPLHF. Here the CDR3 DNA reads TGTGCCATCCGAGGTGATAATTCACCCCTCCACTTT.

V gene TRBV18 combines with J gene TRBJ2-7, with 7 bases that match TRBD1. Trimming removed 4 bases from V and 3 bases from J; junction bases left unmatched: 9. Germline values: CDR1 KGHSH, CDR2 LQKENI. This CDR3 has 15 residues. CDR3 coding DNA: TGTGCCAGCTCACTCCCCGGGACAGAAGTCTACGAGCAGTACTTC. Its protein is CASSLPGTEVYEQYF.

The CDR3 region is CASSLIFGNYGYTF. The CDR3 nucleotides are TGTGCCAGCAGCTTAATTTTCGGGAACTATGGCTACACCTTC. The chain carries TRBV11-3 and TRBJ1-2; D not certain. V shed 2 bases and J shed 2 bases, with 9 bases lying between them. CDR1 is SGHNT and CDR2 is YENEEA in the germline V gene. The CDR3 consists of 14 residues.

The CDR3, as DNA: TGTGCCAGCAGGATACAGGGACAAGAATTCCTGAACACTGAAGCTTTCTTT. Its protein is CASRIQGQEFLNTEAFF. The rearrangement joins TRBV6-4 to TRBJ1-1, with a weak D call TRBD1 (6 bases). V gave up 6 bases and J gave up 0 bases, with 20 bases separating them. The germline gives CDR1 MRHNA, CDR2 SNTAGT. This CDR3 comprises 17 residues.